This T cell receptor (beta chain) emerged from a study of CD8+CD57+ T cells in acquired aplastic anemia. Study summary: The average for DNA from sorted CD4+ and CD8+ cells was approximately 3.2 ug.

Sequenced patients had shown CD8+CD57+ cell expansion by flow cytometry. Patients had received no therapy at the time of blood sampling. Germline loops: CDR1 SNHLY, CDR2 FYNNEI. The CDR3 length is 13 residues. Trimming cost V 5 bases and J 1 base, with 8 bases left between them. To note about this clonotype: Antigen unknown.

Study outcomes and limitations: The same twenty-nine CD8+ CDR3 sequences occurred in patients and in controls. Statistical testing detected no significant gap in CD8+ Simpson's diversity between patients and controls.

The use of genomic DNA as template underpinned the TCR beta VDJ and CDR3 profiling. TCRdb re-called the reads through MiXCR, storing one row per CDR3 protein. The sample yields approximately 40,000 distinct CDR3 sequences, roughly three fifths seen once. The clonotype comes from a human donor with aplastic anemia. Sequenced input: sorted CD4+, CD8+, or CD8+CD57+ T cells (not recorded which) from PBMCs. The gene calls are TRBV2 and TRBJ1-1; D not certain. The CDR3: CASSLSTNTEAFF. The CDR3 nucleotides are TGTGCCAGCAGTCTCAGCACGAACACTGAAGCTTTCTTT.